Listed here is a single TCR beta chain. Its antigen is still unknown. The data were taken from a study of OX40 agonist ivuxolimab in advanced cancers. Overall study context: A mean age of around 63 years, range about 20 to 79, was recorded, and 82.7% were male. Checkpoint inhibitors had been given previously to 35% to 50% of patients.

Some clones are missing from TCRdb's copy, which holds only in-frame ones; the method was immunoSEQ multiplex PCR. The sample includes roughly 70,000 clones, about 89% seen only once; the top ten take roughly 4%. CDR3 size: 11 residues. CDR1 is MNHNY and CDR2 is SVGAGI in the germline V gene (reference sequence). Trimming removed 7 bases from V and 3 bases from J, with 4 bases in between. Study-wide results and limits: Patients with a partial response at 0.1-3.0 mg/kg had among the lowest clonal expansion. Not determined was the antigen specificity of the expanded peripheral T cells.

V is TRBV6-6 and J is TRBJ2-1; the D is unclear. This receptor was obtained from an adult with an advanced solid tumor such as melanoma, head and neck, liver or kidney cancer. Source: CD4+ or CD8+ T cells sorted from blood, taken in a trial of the OX40 agonist ivuxolimab. CDR3 amino acids: CASNGYNEQFF. In DNA form, the CDR3 reads TGTGCCAGCAACGGCTACAATGAGCAGTTCTTC.